The 2 T cell receptor beta chains in this list originate from one sample, sequenced in a study of blood T cell repertoires in COVID-19. Generated by immunoSEQ multiplex PCR, the TCRdb table keeps only in-frame clones and is missing some. This sample has around 70,000 clones, with roughly 80% found just once. The specimen was peripheral blood. These receptors originate from a woman aged 50 to 60 with acute or convalescent COVID-19.

This sequence joins TRBV5-1 and TRBJ2-7; possible D gene TRBD2, 5 bases. The V end lost 3 bases, the J end lost 0 bases, and 16 bases lay between the germline ends. Germline values: CDR1 SGHRS, CDR2 YFSETQ. CDR3 size: 16 residues. The CDR3 is CASSSGTGIYSYEQYF. The CDR3 bases are TGCGCCAGCAGCTCGGGAACCGGGATCTACTCCTACGAGCAGTACTTC. The full variable domain, completed using reference TRBV5-1 and TRBJ2-7, is KAGVTQTPRYLIKTRGQQVTLSCSPISGHRSVSWYQQTPGQGLQFLFEYFSETQRNKGNFPGRFSGRQFSNSRSEMNVSTLELGDSALYLCASSSGTGIYSYEQYFGPGTRLTVT.

This chain connects TRBV6-5 to TRBJ1-6, with no clear D. This CDR3 contains 11 residues. Germline V CDR1 and CDR2: MNHEY, SVGAGI. CDR3 coding DNA: TGTGCGAGTAAGAGTAATTCACCCCTCCACTTT. Amino acid sequence: CASKSNSPLHF.